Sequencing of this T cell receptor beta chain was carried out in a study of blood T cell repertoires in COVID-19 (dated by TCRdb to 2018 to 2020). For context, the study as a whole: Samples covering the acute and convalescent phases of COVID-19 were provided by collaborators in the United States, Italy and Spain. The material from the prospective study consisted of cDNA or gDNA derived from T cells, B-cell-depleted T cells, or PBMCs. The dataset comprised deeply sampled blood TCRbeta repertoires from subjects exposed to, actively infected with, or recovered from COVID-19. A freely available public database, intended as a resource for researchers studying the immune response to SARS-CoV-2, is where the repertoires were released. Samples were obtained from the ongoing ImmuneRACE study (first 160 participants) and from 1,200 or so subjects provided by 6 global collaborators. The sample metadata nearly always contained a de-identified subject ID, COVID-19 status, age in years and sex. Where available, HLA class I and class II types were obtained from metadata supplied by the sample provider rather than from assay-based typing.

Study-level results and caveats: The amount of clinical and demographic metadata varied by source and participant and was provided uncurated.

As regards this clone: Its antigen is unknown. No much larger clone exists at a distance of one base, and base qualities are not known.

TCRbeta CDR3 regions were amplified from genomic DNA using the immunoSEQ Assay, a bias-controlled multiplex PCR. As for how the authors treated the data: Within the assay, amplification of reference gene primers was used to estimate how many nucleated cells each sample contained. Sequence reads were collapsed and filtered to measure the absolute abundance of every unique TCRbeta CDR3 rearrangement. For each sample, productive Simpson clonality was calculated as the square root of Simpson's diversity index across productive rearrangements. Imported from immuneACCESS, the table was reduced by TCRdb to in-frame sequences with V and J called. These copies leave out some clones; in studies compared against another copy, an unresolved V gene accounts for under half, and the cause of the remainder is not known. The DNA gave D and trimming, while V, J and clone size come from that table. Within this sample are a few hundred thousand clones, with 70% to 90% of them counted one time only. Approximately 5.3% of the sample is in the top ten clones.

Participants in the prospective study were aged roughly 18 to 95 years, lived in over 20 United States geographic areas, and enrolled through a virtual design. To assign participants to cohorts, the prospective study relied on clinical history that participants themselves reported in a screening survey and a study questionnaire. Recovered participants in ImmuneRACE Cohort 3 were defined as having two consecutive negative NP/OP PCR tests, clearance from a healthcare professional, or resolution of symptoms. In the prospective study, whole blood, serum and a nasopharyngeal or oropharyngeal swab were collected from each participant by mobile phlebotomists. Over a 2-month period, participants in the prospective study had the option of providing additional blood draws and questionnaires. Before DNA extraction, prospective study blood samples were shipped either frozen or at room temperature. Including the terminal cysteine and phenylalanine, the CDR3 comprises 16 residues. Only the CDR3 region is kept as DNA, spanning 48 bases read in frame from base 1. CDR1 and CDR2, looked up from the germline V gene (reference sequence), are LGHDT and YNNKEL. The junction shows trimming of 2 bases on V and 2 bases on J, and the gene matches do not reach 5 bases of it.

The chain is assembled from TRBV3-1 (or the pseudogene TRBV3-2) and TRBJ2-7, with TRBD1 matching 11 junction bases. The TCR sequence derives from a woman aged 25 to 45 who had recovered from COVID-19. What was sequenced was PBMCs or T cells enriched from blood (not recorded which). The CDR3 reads CASSQLGQGGPYEQYF. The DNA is TGTGCCAGCAGCCAACTGGGACAGGGGGGCCCCTACGAGCAGTACTTC.